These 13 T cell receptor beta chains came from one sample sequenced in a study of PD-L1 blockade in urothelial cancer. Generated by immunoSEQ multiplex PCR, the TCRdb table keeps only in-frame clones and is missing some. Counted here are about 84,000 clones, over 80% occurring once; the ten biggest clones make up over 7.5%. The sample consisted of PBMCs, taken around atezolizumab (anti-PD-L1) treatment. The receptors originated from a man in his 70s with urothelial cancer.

CDR3: CASRPWAGGPRNEQFF. The CDR3 DNA reads as TGTGCCAGCAGACCGTGGGCGGGGGGGCCGAGGAATGAGCAGTTCTTC. V and J are TRBV6-6 and TRBJ2-1, with 9 bases that match TRBD2. V was pared by 6 bases and J by 7 bases, with 13 bases of the junction left unmatched. The germline CDR1 and CDR2 sequences are MNHNY and SVGAGI (reference sequence). This CDR3 spans 16 amino acids.

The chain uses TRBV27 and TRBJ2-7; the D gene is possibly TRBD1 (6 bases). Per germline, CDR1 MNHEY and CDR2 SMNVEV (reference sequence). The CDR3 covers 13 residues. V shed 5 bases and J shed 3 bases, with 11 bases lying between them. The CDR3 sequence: CASSPTGFYEQYF. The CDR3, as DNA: TGTGCCAGCAGTCCAACAGGGTTCTACGAGCAGTACTTC.

CDR3 protein: CASSVRGGGHTEAFF. CDR3 nucleotides: TGTGCCAGCAGCGTAAGAGGGGGTGGACACACTGAAGCTTTCTTT. This chain connects TRBV21-1 to TRBJ1-1; the DNA was not used to check the table's D call, TRBD1. TRBV21-1 is tagged as a pseudogene. CDR3 size: 15 residues.

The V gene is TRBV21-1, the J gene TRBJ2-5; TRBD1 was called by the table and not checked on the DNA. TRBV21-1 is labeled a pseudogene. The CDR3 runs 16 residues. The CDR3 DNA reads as TGTGCCAGCAGCAAAGGGGATAAGGGGTTGGAGAAGACCCAGTACTTC. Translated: CASSKGDKGLEKTQYF.

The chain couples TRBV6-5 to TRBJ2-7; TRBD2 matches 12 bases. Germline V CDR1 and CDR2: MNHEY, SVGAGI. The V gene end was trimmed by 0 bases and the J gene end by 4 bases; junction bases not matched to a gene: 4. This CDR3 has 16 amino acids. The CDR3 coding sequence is TGTGCCAGCAGTTACTCCCTAGCGGGGGGGCAATACGAGCAGTACTTC. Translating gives CASSYSLAGGQYEQYF.

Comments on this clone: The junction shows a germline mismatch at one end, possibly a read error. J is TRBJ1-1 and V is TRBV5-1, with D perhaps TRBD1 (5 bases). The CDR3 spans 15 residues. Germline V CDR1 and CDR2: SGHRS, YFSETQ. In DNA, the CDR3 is TGTGCCAGCAGCTTGGAGGTAGGGGAGAACACTGAAGCTTTCTTT. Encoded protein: CASSLEVGENTEAFF.

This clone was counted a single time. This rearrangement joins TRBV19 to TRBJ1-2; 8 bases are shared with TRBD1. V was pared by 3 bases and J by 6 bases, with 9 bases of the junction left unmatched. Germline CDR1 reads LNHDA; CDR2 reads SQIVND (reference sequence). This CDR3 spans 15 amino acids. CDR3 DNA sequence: TGTGCCAGTAGTATGGCGACAGGGGACCCGGATGGCTACACCTTC. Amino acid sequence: CASSMATGDPDGYTF.

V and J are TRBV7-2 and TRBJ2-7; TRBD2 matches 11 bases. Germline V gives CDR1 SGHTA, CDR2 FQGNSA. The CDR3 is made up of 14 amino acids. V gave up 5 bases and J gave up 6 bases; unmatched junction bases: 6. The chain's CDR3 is CASSPIAGGLEQYF. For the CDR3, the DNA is TGTGCCAGCAGCCCCATAGCGGGGGGGCTCGAGCAGTACTTC. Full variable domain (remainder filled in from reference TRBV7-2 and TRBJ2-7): GAGVSQSPSNKVTEKGKDVELRCDPISGHTALYWYRQSLGQGLEFLIYFQGNSAPDKSGLPSDRFSAERTGGSVSTLTIQRTQQEDSAVYLCASSPIAGGLEQYFGPGTRLTVT.

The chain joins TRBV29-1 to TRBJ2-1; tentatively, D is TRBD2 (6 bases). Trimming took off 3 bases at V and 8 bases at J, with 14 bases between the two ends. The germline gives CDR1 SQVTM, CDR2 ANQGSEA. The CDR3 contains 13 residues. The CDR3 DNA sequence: TGCAGCGTTGAGGGCGGGGCCGCGGATGAGCAGTTCTTC. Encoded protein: CSVEGGAADEQFF.

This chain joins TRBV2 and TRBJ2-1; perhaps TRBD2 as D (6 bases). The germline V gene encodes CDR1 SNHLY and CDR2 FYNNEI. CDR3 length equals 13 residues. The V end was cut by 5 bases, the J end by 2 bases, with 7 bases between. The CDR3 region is CASSRTTYNEQFF. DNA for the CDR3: TGTGCCAGCAGTCGGACTACCTACAATGAGCAGTTCTTC.

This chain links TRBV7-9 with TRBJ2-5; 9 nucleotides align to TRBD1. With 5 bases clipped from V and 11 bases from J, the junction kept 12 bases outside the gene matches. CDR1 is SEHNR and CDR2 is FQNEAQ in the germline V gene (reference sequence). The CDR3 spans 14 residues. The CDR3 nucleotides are TGTGCCAGCAGCCTGAACGGACAGGGGAGTGAGCAGTACTTC. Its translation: CASSLNGQGSEQYF.

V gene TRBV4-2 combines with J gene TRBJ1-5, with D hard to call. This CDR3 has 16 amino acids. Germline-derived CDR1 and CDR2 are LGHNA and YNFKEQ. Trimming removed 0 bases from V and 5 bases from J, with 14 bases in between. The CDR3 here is CASSQELRREDQPQHF. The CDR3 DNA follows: TGTGCCAGCAGCCAAGAATTGAGGAGGGAGGATCAGCCCCAGCATTTT.

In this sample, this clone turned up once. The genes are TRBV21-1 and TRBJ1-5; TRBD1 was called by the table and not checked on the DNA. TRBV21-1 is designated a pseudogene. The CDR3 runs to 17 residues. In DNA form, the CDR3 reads TGTGCCAGCAGCTCGGAGCGAGGGGGATATAGCAATCAGCCCCAGCATTTT. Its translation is CASSSERGGYSNQPQHF.